One and the same sample provided the 21 T cell receptor beta chains below, sequenced in a study of beta chain features in type 1 diabetes. Reverse transcription of all isolated RNA meant that expressed TCRB transcripts were sequenced. Profiled with immunoSEQ multiplex PCR; TCRdb holds only in-frame clones, not every one. The sample has just over 450,000 clones, around 28% seen once; the top ten hold 0.05% to 0.065%. Sequencing was performed on naive CD4+ T cells from blood. All receptors come from a man aged 18 to 29 in good health.

This clone was seen a few times. The chain is built from TRBV2 and TRBJ2-5; 13 bases line up with TRBD2. The CDR3 covers 19 residues. The V segment lost 7 bases and the J segment 4 bases; nucleotides outside the gene matches: 18. CDR1 and CDR2 (germline): SNHLY, FYNNEI. CDR3 loop: CASTERGLAGELWGETQYF. The CDR3 DNA follows: TGTGCCAGCACCGAAAGAGGACTAGCGGGAGAATTGTGGGGAGAGACCCAGTACTTC.

The chain uses TRBV18 and TRBJ1-1; D is ambiguous. This CDR3 has 15 residues. Germline V gene data show CDR1 as KGHSH and CDR2 as LQKENI. Trimming removed 6 bases from V and 6 bases from J, with 20 bases in between. The CDR3 DNA sequence: TGTGCCAGCTCGCCCACTGGATGGTTTGGCGCTGAAGCTTTCTTT. The encoded protein is CASSPTGWFGAEAFF.

The table lists this clone with a few counts. The chain couples TRBV15 to TRBJ2-1; 13 bases line up with TRBD2. This CDR3 has 18 amino acids. CDR1 is LNHNV, CDR2 YYDKDF, per germline (reference sequence). V lost 3 bases to trimming and J lost 2 bases; unmatched junction nucleotides: 7. The CDR3 protein is CATSSRTSGSRTYNEQFF. DNA for the CDR3: TGTGCCACCAGCAGCCGGACTAGCGGGAGTCGAACCTACAATGAGCAGTTCTTC.

The chain recombines TRBV9 with TRBJ2-7; no definite D call. V lost 4 bases and J lost 6, with 11 bases in between. Looked up from germline, CDR1 is SGDLS and CDR2 is YYNGEE. CDR3 length: 12 amino acids. The CDR3 nucleotides are TGTGCCAGCAGCCCCTCTGAAGGCGAGCAGTACTTC. It translates to CASSPSEGEQYF.

This clone was counted a few times. The rearrangement uses TRBV30 and TRBJ2-1, with 8 bases lining up with TRBD2. Per germline, CDR1 GTSNPN and CDR2 SVGIG (reference sequence). This CDR3 region has 14 residues. The J segment lost 4 bases and the V segment lost 1 base, leaving 3 bases of the junction unmatched. CDR3 DNA: TGTGCCTGGAGTGGGGTAGCGGGGTACAATGAGCAGTTCTTC. Translation: CAWSGVAGYNEQFF.

This chain connects TRBV7-2 to TRBJ2-7; perhaps TRBD2 as D (5 bases). The CDR3 runs 13 residues. Germline V lookup: CDR1 SGHTA, CDR2 FQGNSA. Trimming took off 5 bases at V and 7 bases at J, with 15 bases between the two ends. CDR3 DNA: TGTGCCAGCAGCACAAATCGGGATTGGGAGCAGTACTTC. This encodes CASSTNRDWEQYF.

This clone was seen more than once but under ten times. V usage is TRBV5-1 and J usage is TRBJ2-7, with D tentatively TRBD1 (5 bases). CDR3 length: 14 residues. V gave up 0 bases and J gave up 5 bases, with 12 bases separating them. Germline assignment: CDR1 SGHRS and CDR2 YFSETQ. For the CDR3, the DNA is TGCGCCAGCAGCTTGGGTCAGGGCAGCAACGAGCAGTACTTC. It encodes CASSLGQGSNEQYF.

The chain has TRBV4-3 and TRBJ2-7; D is unresolved. Germline CDR1 reads LGHNA; CDR2 reads YSLEER. V lost 0 bases to trimming and J lost 0 bases, with 9 bases between them. The CDR3 is 15 residues long. CDR3 residues: CASSQEIRSSYEQYF. CDR3 nucleotides: TGCGCCAGCAGCCAAGAGATCAGGAGCTCCTACGAGCAGTACTTC.

The CDR3 loop reads CAWRDRVHTEAFF. The CDR3 DNA is TGTGCCTGGAGGGACAGGGTACACACTGAAGCTTTCTTT. The V and J genes are TRBV30 and TRBJ1-1; 8 nucleotides match TRBD1. The germline CDR1 and CDR2 sequences are GTSNPN and SVGIG (reference sequence). The V gene end was trimmed by 3 bases and the J gene end by 3 bases; junction bases not matched to a gene: 3. This CDR3 has 13 amino acids.

This clone was counted between two and nine times. This CDR3 reads CASSSTGQGNTGELFF. The CDR3 DNA reads as TGTGCCAGCAGCTCCACGGGACAGGGGAACACCGGGGAGCTGTTTTTT. This sequence joins TRBV11-2 and TRBJ2-2; 9 nucleotides align to TRBD1. The CDR3 is 16 residues long. J gave up 1 base and V 4 bases, and 4 bases lay outside the gene matches. Per germline, CDR1 SGHAT and CDR2 FQNNGV.

CDR3 DNA sequence: TGTGCCATCAGTGGACAGGGAACCTCCTACGAGCAGTACTTC. Its protein product is CAISGQGTSYEQYF. V gene TRBV10-3 combines with J gene TRBJ2-7, with 7 bases matching TRBD1. The CDR3 covers 14 residues. CDR1 ENHRY and CDR2 SYGVKD come from the germline V gene. J gave up 0 bases and V 4 bases, and 3 bases lay outside the gene matches.

CDR3 DNA sequence: TGTGCCAGCAGCGTGGGGGCCGGGACAGGGGACGAGCAGTACTTC. Translating gives CASSVGAGTGDEQYF. The V gene is TRBV7-2, the J gene TRBJ2-7; 10 bases match TRBD1. The CDR3 consists of 15 residues. Trimming took 5 bases from V and 5 from J; bases not matched to a gene: 9. In germline, CDR1 is SGHTA, CDR2 FQGNSA.

CDR3 in DNA: TGTGCCAGCAGCCTTCGGGGGGTAGCGGAACAAGAGACCCAGTACTTC. Translating gives CASSLRGVAEQETQYF. The V call is TRBV4-2, the J call TRBJ2-5; 7 nucleotides line up with TRBD2. The ends lost 4 bases at V and 2 bases at J; junction bases unmatched: 10. CDR3 size: 16 residues. Germline V gene sequence: CDR1 LGHNA, CDR2 YNFKEQ.

In its sample, this clone was seen once. The chain has TRBV9 and TRBJ2-4; no clear D gene. From germline, CDR1 is SGDLS and CDR2 YYNGEE. The CDR3 consists of 12 residues. Trimming took off 0 bases at V and 6 bases at J, with 4 bases between the two ends. The CDR3 sequence is CASSVGGNIQYF. The CDR3 DNA is TGTGCCAGCAGCGTAGGGGGAAACATTCAGTACTTC.

The chain carries TRBV30 and TRBJ2-7, with TRBD2 matching over 7 bases. Germline V gene lookup returns CDR1 GTSNPN and CDR2 SVGIG (reference sequence). The CDR3 has 16 residues. Unmatched junction bases numbered 15, after V lost 2 bases and J lost 5 bases. CDR3 in amino acids: CAWSQMGRENVNEQYF. The CDR3 region has the DNA TGTGCCTGGAGTCAAATGGGGCGGGAGAATGTCAACGAGCAGTACTTC.

The table lists this clone with a few counts. The chain combines TRBV7-9 with TRBJ1-1; TRBD1 matches at 7 bases. Per the germline V gene, CDR1 is SEHNR and CDR2 is FQNEAQ (reference sequence). CDR3 size: 17 residues. The V gene end was trimmed by 6 bases and the J gene end by 0 bases; junction bases not matched to a gene: 13. DNA of the CDR3: TGTGCCAGCAGTCACCCAAGGACGACAGGGTTGAACACTGAAGCTTTCTTT. Protein sequence: CASSHPRTTGLNTEAFF. Using reference TRBV7-9 and TRBJ1-1 for the parts outside the CDR3, the full variable domain is DTGVSQNPRHKITKRGQNVTFRCDPISEHNRLYWYRQTLGQGPEFLTYFQNEAQLEKSRLLSDRFSAERPKGSFSTLEIQRTEQGDSAMYLCASSHPRTTGLNTEAFFGQGTRLTVV.

The chain uses TRBV25-1 and TRBJ1-1, with D perhaps matching TRBD1 (5 bases). The CDR3 sequence is 13 residues long. Trimming cost V 4 bases and J 2 bases, with 8 bases left between them. The germline gives CDR1 MGHDK, CDR2 SYGVNS. The chain's CDR3 is CASSGDSNTEAFF. DNA of the CDR3: TGTGCCAGCAGTGGAGACAGTAACACTGAAGCTTTCTTT.

The chain couples TRBV30 to TRBJ1-2; 8 positions agree with TRBD1. V gave up 2 bases and J gave up 4 bases; unmatched junction bases: 6. Germline CDR1 GTSNPN, CDR2 SVGIG (reference sequence). The CDR3 runs to 14 residues. CDR3: CAWSRNRGTYGYTF. CDR3 coding DNA: TGTGCCTGGAGTAGAAACAGGGGGACCTATGGCTACACCTTC.

Remarks on this clone: The sample carries other DNA sequences with the same CDR3. V is TRBV15 and J is TRBJ2-5; no clear D. Per the germline V gene, CDR1 is LNHNV and CDR2 is YYDKDF (reference sequence). V was shortened by 0 bases and J by 5 bases, with 4 bases between the two germline ends. The CDR3 sequence is 12 residues long. The CDR3 loop reads CATSRDRETQYF. Here the CDR3 DNA reads TGTGCCACCAGCAGAGATAGGGAGACCCAGTACTTC.

This clone was seen a handful of times. The V gene is TRBV29-1, the J gene TRBJ1-3; 8 bases fit TRBD1. The J segment lost 0 bases and the V segment lost 6 bases, leaving 1 base of the junction unmatched. The CDR3 has 13 residues. CDR1 is SQVTM and CDR2 is ANQGSEA in the germline V gene. DNA for the CDR3: TGCAGCGTGACAGGGGTCTCTGGAAACACCATATATTTT. Translation gives CSVTGVSGNTIYF.

This chain uses TRBV18 with TRBJ1-1; D remains unclear. The CDR3 extends over 14 amino acids. Germline loops: CDR1 KGHSH, CDR2 LQKENI. The germline V and J ends were trimmed by 6 bases and 0 bases, with 11 bases remaining between them. The CDR3 protein is CASSRETMNTEAFF. DNA of the CDR3: TGTGCCAGCTCGAGGGAGACAATGAACACTGAAGCTTTCTTT. Using reference TRBV18 and TRBJ1-1 for the parts outside the CDR3, the full variable domain is NAGVMQNPRHLVRRRGQEARLRCSPMKGHSHVYWYRQLPEEGLKFMVYLQKENIIDESGMPKERFSAEFPKEGPSILRIQQVVRGDSAAYFCASSRETMNTEAFFGQGTRLTVV.